This note documents a single T cell receptor beta chain sequence. Its target is unknown. Any gene name here is a mouse gene name. Here immunoSEQ multiplex PCR was the method, and the copy in TCRdb shows in-frame clones only, minus some. This sample has roughly 10,000 clones; 35% to 40% occur once, and the top ten carry under 2%. This specimen belongs to a study of tissue T cells after allogeneic stem cell transplantation. General study findings and limits: Across patients, clones rarely overlapped, yet motif clusters were shared tissue-specifically.

Time point reported: mouse harvest day 7 after allogeneic transplant. Mouse grafts combined 10^7 T-cell-depleted bone marrow cells with 10^6 splenic CD5+ T cells. Tissues came from B6→BALB/c major-mismatch GVHD mice at day 7 or 14. This TCR derives from a female BALB/c mouse given C57BL/6 T cells with graft-versus-host disease after an allogeneic hematopoietic cell transplant. The source material was skin.

The sequenced part of the CDR3 DNA is TGTGCCAGCAGTCTGTCGGGACAGTACACAGAAGTCTTC. Its protein is CASSLSGQYTEVF. The complete CDR3 protein is CASSLSGQYTEVFF. The J gene is TRBJ1-1, the V gene TRBV26, with 7 nucleotides matching TRBD1. The read terminates 1 residue before the CDR3 end, so the remaining end is supplied by the germline J gene. The germline V gene encodes CDR1 KGHPV and CDR2 FQNQEV (reference sequence). CDR3 length equals 14 residues. The ends lost 0 bases at V and 3 bases at J; junction bases unmatched: 1.